One and the same sample provided the 9 T cell receptor beta chains below, sequenced in a study of regulatory T cells in long-lasting Graves disease (dated by TCRdb to 2020 to 2023). Libraries came from multiplex PCR. The reads were generated on an Illumina HiSeq 4000. TCR beta libraries were built with iRepertoire HTBI primers and Arm-PCR amplification of CDR3 regions. Using fastp at Q25 and MiXCR, TCRdb reprocessed the public reads and kept productive beta chains. For every CDR3 protein sequence, its rows merge into one entry that carries the most common genes and DNA. The sample table shows about 420,000 distinct CDR3 sequences, and about a sixth are seen once. Together, the top ten hold less than 30% of the sample. The time point tag for this specimen amounts to: newly diagnosed GD, antithyroid drugs for less than 3 months. For both TCR sequencing and RNA sequencing, RNA was extracted from PBMCs using TRIzol.

This sample also belongs to another study, concerning T cells in Graves' hyperthyroidism and ophthalmopathy.

Specimen: peripheral blood mononuclear cells (PBMCs), collected at new diagnosis, from a patient treated with antithyroid drugs. All receptors come from a woman in her late teens or twenties with Graves disease. Donor details come from another sample of the same person, matched by shared clones.

For this clonotype: This may stem from a read error, because a much larger clone lies one nucleotide away. The chain uses TRBV6-9 and TRBJ2-5; D uncertain. Per the germline V gene, CDR1 is MNHGY and CDR2 is SVAAGI. Trimming stripped 3 bases from V and 11 bases from J, with 40 bases between. There are 21 residues in the CDR3. The CDR3 region has the DNA TGTGCCAGCAGTTACCTTGGTAGGGTTGGAGTCCAGGTTCGGTCCTACAATGAGCAGTACTTC. Its translation: CASSYLGRVGVQVRSYNEQYF.

This rearrangement joins TRBV28 to TRBJ2-1; 7 nucleotides match TRBD1. The CDR3 contains 14 residues. V lost 9 bases to trimming and J lost 3 bases; unmatched junction nucleotides: 8. Per germline, CDR1 MDHEN and CDR2 SYDVKM. The CDR3 DNA is TGTGCCAGTGCCGGGACAGCAGTCTACAATGAGCAGTTCTTC. Amino acids: CASAGTAVYNEQFF. Filled out from reference TRBV28 and TRBJ2-1, the complete variable domain reads DVKVTQSSRYLVKRTGEKVFLECVQDMDHENMFWYRQDPGLGLRLIYFSYDVKMKEKGDIPEGYSVSREKKERFSLILESASTNQTSMYLCASAGTAVYNEQFFGPGTRLTVL.

This clonotype occurred many times. The chain employs TRBV28 and TRBJ2-1; TRBD1 agrees at 10 bases. This CDR3 is 15 amino acids long. V shed 6 bases, J shed 3 bases, and the junction held 5 bases outside the gene matches. Per germline, CDR1 MDHEN and CDR2 SYDVKM. CDR3 nucleotides: TGTGCCAGCAGCACCGGGACAGGGGTCTACAATGAGCAGTTCTTC. As protein: CASSTGTGVYNEQFF.

This clonotype was observed a few times. This chain links TRBV5-1 with TRBJ1-2; D might be TRBD1 (6 bases). The CDR3 length is 15 residues. Per germline, CDR1 SGHRS and CDR2 YFSETQ. Trimming took off 3 bases at V and 4 bases at J, with 16 bases between the two ends. The CDR3 loop reads CASSWRTVRGYGYTF. DNA of the CDR3: TGCGCCAGCAGCTGGAGGACAGTCCGCGGCTATGGCTACACCTTC.

This clonotype was counted ten times or more. The gene calls are TRBV7-8 and TRBJ2-5, with D possibly being TRBD2 (6 bases). The CDR3 runs to 15 residues. The germline V gene has CDR1 SGHVS and CDR2 FQNEAQ. The V end lost 1 base, the J end lost 2 bases, and 11 bases lay between the germline ends. The CDR3 sequence: CASSLDRGRQETQYF. The CDR3 DNA follows: TGTGCCAGCAGCTTAGACCGGGGGAGGCAAGAGACCCAGTACTTC.

This clonotype occurred many times. V and J are TRBV20-1 and TRBJ2-7; D is undetermined. Trimming removed 3 bases from V and 7 bases from J, with 16 bases in between. The CDR3 spans 13 residues. Germline V gene sequence: CDR1 DFQATT, CDR2 SNEGSKA (reference sequence). CDR3 coding DNA: TGCAGTGCTAGGACCAACTCCTATGGGGAGCAGTACTTC. It encodes CSARTNSYGEQYF.

Ten or more counts support this clonotype. The chain is built from TRBV12-3 or TRBV12-4 and TRBJ2-3; no reliable D call. CDR3 length: 14 residues. V gave up 3 bases and J gave up 3 bases, with 10 bases separating them. The CDR3 DNA is TGTGCCAGCAGTTTCGGCCAGATGACAGATACGCAGTATTTT. It encodes CASSFGQMTDTQYF.

In this sample, this clonotype turned up a few times. The V gene is TRBV20-1, the J gene TRBJ1-3; weak D call: TRBD1 (6 bases). CDR1 and CDR2 from the germline V gene are DFQATT and SNEGSKA (reference sequence). Trimming pared 4 bases from V and 0 bases from J, leaving 10 bases between. The CDR3 spans 14 residues. The CDR3 bases are TGCAGTGCTACTACAGGGAGCTCTGGAAACACCATATATTTT. It encodes CSATTGSSGNTIYF.

The V and J genes are TRBV4-2 and TRBJ1-5; D call uncertain. The CDR3 has 15 residues. Trimming left V 0 bases short and J 0 bases short, with 6 bases between. Germline CDR1 LGHNA, CDR2 YNFKEQ. The CDR3 bases are TGTGCCAGCAGCCAAGATCAGCATAGCAATCAGCCCCAGCATTTT. This translates into CASSQDQHSNQPQHF.